The rows below give T cell receptor beta chains drawn from one sample of a study of T-cell reconstitution after alpha-beta-depleted transplantation in children. TCRdb redid the calling of the PCR reads with MiXCR, one entry per CDR3 protein. The sample has roughly 120,000 distinct CDR3 sequences, 23% seen once. This material consisted of PBMCs, mostly from graft donor cells, taken 180 days after TCRalphabeta/CD19-depleted stem cell transplant. The receptor set was obtained from a male patient between 2 and 10 years old who had a stem cell transplant for chronic granulomatous disease, so the T cells may come from the graft donor. Each CDR3 is given without its conserved first and last residue. A D gene is named only where the DNA matches it firmly.

ASRGQPNTGELF | TRBJ2-2 | TRBV12-3/TRBV12-4 | 12 | .
ASSPGDQPQH | TRBJ1-5 | TRBV18 | 10 | .
ASSQAGQGGAGYT | TRBJ1-2 | TRBV4-3 | 13 | TRBD1
ATQGGSQPQH | TRBJ1-5 | TRBV15 | 10 | TRBD1
ASSFQGWVYNEQF | TRBJ2-1 | TRBV12-3/TRBV12-4 | 13 | .
ASSLALGGAPYNEQF | TRBJ2-1 | TRBV12-3/TRBV12-4 | 15 | .
SEQRSASGTKPKPGGELF | TRBJ2-2 | TRBV29-1 | 18 | TRBD2
ASSERTSRDKNTQY | TRBJ2-3 | TRBV9 | 14 | TRBD2
SARLPGGGGDTQY | TRBJ2-3 | TRBV20-1 | 13 | TRBD2
ASSLKGTWTSWHEQY | TRBJ2-7 | TRBV7-6 | 15 | TRBD2
ASSLSGGTSYNEQF | TRBJ2-1 | TRBV12-3/TRBV12-4 | 14 | TRBD2
ASRYKDLSSYEQY | TRBJ2-7 | TRBV12-2 | 13 | .
ASSQEAGGRDTQY | TRBJ2-3 | TRBV4-2 | 13 | TRBD2
SARSQGNQPQH | TRBJ1-5 | TRBV20-1 | 11 | .
SASNPSTEAF | TRBJ1-1 | TRBV20-1 | 10 | .
ASSADSNTGELF | TRBJ2-2 | TRBV6-4 | 12 | .
ASSENRGDGYT | TRBJ1-2 | TRBV7-3 | 11 | TRBD1
ASSQDSIFLGRSSTDTQY | TRBJ2-3 | TRBV4-2 | 18 | .
ASSVERINSPLH | TRBJ1-6 | TRBV9 | 12 | .
SARVGLAGDNEQF | TRBJ2-1 | TRBV20-1 | 13 | TRBD2
SVSLRGPGQETQY | TRBJ2-5 | TRBV29-1 | 13 | .
ASSHRTGGSYNEQF | TRBJ2-1 | TRBV12-3/TRBV12-4 | 14 | .
ASTVDFREETQY | TRBJ2-5 | TRBV5-5 | 12 | .
SAYRDSYNEQF | TRBJ2-1 | TRBV20-1 | 11 | .
ASSFAGGYQETQY | TRBJ2-5 | TRBV12-3/TRBV12-4 | 13 | TRBD2
ASSLGSAFNQETQY | TRBJ2-5 | TRBV12-3/TRBV12-4 | 14 | .
ASSSPTDTQY | TRBJ2-3 | TRBV12-3/TRBV12-4 | 10 | .
SARDPSGGDTDTQY | TRBJ2-3 | TRBV20-1 | 14 | TRBD2
SVEDPGKWGARTEAF | TRBJ1-1 | TRBV29-1 | 15 | .